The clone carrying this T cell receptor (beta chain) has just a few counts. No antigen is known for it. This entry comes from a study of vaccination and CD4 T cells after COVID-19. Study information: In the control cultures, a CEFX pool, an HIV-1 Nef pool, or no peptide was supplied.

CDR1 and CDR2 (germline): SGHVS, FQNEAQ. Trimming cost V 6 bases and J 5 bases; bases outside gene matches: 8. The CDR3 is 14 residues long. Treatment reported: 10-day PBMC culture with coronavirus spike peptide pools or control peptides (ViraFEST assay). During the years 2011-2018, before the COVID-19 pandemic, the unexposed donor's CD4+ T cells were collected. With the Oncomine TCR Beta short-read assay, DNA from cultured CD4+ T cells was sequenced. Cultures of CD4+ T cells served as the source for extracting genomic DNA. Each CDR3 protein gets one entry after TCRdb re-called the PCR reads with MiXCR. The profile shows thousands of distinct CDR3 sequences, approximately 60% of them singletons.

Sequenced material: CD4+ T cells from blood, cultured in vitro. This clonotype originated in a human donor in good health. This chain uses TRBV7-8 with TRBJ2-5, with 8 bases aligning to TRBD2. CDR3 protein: CASRGRGAQETQYF. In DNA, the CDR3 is TGTGCCAGCAGGGGGCGGGGGGCTCAGGAGACCCAGTACTTC.